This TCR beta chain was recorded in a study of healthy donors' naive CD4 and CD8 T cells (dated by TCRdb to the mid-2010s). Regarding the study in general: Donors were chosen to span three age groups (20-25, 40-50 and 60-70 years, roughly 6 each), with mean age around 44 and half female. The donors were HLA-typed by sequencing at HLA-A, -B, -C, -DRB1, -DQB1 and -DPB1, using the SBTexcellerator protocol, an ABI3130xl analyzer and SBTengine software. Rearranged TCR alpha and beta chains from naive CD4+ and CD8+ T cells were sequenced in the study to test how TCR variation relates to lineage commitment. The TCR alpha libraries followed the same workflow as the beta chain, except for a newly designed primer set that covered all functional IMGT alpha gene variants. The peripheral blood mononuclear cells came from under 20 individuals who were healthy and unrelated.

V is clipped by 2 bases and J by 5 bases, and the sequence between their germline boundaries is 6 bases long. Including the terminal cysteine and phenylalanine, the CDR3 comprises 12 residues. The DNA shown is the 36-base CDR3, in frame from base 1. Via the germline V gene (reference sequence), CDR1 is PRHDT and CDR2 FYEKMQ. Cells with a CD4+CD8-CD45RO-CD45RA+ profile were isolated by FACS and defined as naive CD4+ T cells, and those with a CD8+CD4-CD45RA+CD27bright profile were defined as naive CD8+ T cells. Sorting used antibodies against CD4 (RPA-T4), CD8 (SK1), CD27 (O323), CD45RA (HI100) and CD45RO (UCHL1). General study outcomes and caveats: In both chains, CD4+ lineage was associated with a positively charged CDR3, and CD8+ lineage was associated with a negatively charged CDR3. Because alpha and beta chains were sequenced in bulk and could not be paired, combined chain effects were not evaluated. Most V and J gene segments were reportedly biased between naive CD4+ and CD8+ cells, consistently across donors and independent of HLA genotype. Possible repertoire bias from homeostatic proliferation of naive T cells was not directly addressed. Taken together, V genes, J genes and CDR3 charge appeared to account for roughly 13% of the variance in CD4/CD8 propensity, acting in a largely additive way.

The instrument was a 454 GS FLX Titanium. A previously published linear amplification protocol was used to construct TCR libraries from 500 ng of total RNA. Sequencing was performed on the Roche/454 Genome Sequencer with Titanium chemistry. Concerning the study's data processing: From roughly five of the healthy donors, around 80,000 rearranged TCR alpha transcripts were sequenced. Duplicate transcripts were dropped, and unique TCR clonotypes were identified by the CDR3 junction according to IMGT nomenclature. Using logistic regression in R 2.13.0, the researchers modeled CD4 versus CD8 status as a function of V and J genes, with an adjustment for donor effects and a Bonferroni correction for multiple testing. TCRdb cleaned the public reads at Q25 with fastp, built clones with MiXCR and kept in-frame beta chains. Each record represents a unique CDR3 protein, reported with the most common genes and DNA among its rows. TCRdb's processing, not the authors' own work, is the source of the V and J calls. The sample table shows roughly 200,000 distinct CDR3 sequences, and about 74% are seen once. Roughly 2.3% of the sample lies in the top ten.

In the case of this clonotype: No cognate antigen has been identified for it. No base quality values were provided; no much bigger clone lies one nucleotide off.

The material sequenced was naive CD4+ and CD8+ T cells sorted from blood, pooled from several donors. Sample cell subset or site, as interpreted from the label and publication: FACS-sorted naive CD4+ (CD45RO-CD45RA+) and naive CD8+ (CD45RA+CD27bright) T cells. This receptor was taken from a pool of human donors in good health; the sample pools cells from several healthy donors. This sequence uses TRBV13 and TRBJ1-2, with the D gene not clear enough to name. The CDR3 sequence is CASSLRPYGYTF. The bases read TGTGCCAGCAGCTTAAGACCGTATGGCTACACCTTC.